The clone carrying this T cell receptor (beta chain) appeared a few times. Its antigen is not known. Investigators reverse transcribed all isolated RNA, so they sequenced expressed TCRB transcripts. The assay was immunoSEQ multiplex PCR, and TCRdb's table has in-frame clones only and misses some. The data contain 250,000 to 400,000 clones, 14% of them singletons. The V end was cut by 0 bases, the J end by 1 base, with 14 bases between. Germline CDR1 LGHNA, CDR2 YSLEER. There are 17 residues in the CDR3. The entry originates in a study of beta chain features in type 1 diabetes. Points from the study as a whole: Shorter TCRB CDR3s, moderately but significantly so, were found in Type 1 diabetes patients in all four CD4+ subsets. cDNA-based sequencing might over-represent cells highly expressing TCR.

The TCR originated in a man aged 25-45 years in good health. This rearrangement joins TRBV4-3 to TRBJ2-3; the D gene is possibly TRBD2 (7 bases). The source material was central memory CD4+ T cells from blood. The CDR3 reads CASSQERHGGRTDTQYF. The CDR3 DNA follows: TGCGCCAGCAGCCAAGAACGGCACGGGGGGCGCACAGATACGCAGTATTTT.